The 3 T cell receptor beta chains presented below share a single source sample, sequenced in a study of blood T cells in healthy people across ages. PCR was performed a second time for 7 to 11 cycles using a sample-barcoded 5' primer and a J-beta primer mix. TCRdb used MiXCR to reprocess the 5' RACE reads, holding one entry per CDR3 protein. The sample yields roughly 1,700,000 distinct CDR3 sequences, approximately 30% seen once. Specimen: blood. The source of these receptors is a woman in her twenties or thirties in good health.

The CDR3 nucleotides read TGTGCCAGCAACGATGCAGACTCCTACGAGCAGTACTTC. Protein sequence: CASNDADSYEQYF. The chain recombines TRBV7-2 with TRBJ2-7; D ambiguous. This CDR3 spans 13 amino acids. V was shortened by 7 bases and J by 0 bases, with 10 bases between the two germline ends. Germline CDR1 and CDR2: SGHTA and FQGNSA.

This clonotype turned up a few times. This chain joins TRBV3-1 and TRBJ2-3, with unresolved D. V lost 4 bases and J 6 bases, leaving 11 bases between the germline ends. This CDR3 region has 13 residues. CDR1 and CDR2 (germline): LGHDT, YNNKEL (reference sequence). The CDR3 is CASSPHDGDTQYF. The CDR3 DNA reads as TGTGCCAGCAGCCCCCATGATGGTGATACGCAGTATTTT.

V is TRBV7-9 and J is TRBJ1-1, with 8 bases matching TRBD1. This CDR3 contains 14 residues. J gave up 1 base and V 4 bases, and 2 bases lay outside the gene matches. Germline V gene lookup returns CDR1 SEHNR and CDR2 FQNEAQ (reference sequence). The CDR3 coding sequence is TGTGCCAGCAGCTCGGACAGGGAGAACACTGAAGCTTTCTTT. This translates into CASSSDRENTEAFF.